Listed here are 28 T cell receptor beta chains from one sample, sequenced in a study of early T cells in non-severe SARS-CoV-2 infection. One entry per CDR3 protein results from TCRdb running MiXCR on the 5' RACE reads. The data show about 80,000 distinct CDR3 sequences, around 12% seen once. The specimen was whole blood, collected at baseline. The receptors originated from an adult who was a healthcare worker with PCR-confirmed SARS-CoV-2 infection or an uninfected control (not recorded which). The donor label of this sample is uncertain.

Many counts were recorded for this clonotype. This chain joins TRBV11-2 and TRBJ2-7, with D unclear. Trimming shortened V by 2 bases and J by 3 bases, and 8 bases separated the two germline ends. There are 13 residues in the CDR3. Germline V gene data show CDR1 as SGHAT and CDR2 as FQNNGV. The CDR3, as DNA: TGTGCCAGCAGCTTATCGGACCTCTACGAGCAGTACTTC. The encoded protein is CASSLSDLYEQYF.

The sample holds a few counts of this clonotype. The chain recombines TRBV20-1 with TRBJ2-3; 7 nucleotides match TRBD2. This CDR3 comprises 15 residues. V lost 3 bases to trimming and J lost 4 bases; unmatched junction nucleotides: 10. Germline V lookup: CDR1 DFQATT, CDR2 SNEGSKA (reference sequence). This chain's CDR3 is CSARPGGRSADTQYF. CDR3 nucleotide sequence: TGCAGTGCTAGGCCGGGCGGGAGATCTGCAGATACGCAGTATTTT.

CDR3 in amino acids: CASSIWGGGTEAFF. CDR3 in DNA: TGTGCCAGTAGTATTTGGGGCGGCGGCACTGAAGCTTTCTTT. The rearrangement joins TRBV19 to TRBJ1-1, with a tentative D call TRBD1 (5 bases). Germline lookup yields CDR1 LNHDA and CDR2 SQIVND (reference sequence). CDR3 length: 14 amino acids. Trimming shortened V by 3 bases and J by 4 bases, and 12 bases separated the two germline ends.

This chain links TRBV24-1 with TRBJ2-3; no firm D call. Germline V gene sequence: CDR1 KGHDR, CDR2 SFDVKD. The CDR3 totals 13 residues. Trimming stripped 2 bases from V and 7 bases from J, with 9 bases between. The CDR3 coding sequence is TGTGCCACCAGTGATTCGGATAAAAATACGCAGTATTTT. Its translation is CATSDSDKNTQYF.

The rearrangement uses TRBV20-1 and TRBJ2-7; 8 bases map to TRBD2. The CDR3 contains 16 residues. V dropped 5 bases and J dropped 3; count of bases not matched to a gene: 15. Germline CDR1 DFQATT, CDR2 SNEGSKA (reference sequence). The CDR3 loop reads CSAGHPSGGGYYEQYF. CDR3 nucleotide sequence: TGCAGTGCTGGGCATCCCTCGGGCGGGGGGTACTACGAGCAGTACTTC.

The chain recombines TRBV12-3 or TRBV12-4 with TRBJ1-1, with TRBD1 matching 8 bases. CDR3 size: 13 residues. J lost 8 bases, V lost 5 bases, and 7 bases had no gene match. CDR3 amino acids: CASSPRTGLEAFF. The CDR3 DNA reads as TGTGCCAGCAGTCCCCGGACAGGGTTGGAAGCTTTCTTT.

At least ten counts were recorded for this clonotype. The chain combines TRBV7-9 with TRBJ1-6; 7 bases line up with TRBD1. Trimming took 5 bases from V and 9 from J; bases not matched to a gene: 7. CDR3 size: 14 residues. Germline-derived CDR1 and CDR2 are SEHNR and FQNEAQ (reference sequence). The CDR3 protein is CASSGQAGGSPLHF. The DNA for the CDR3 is TGTGCCAGCAGCGGACAGGCGGGGGGTTCACCCCTCCACTTT.

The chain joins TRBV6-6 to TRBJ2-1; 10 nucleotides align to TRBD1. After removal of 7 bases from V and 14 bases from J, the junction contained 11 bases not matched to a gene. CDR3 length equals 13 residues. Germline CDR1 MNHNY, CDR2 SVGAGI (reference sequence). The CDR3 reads CASTPVRGTGEFF. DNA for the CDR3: TGTGCCAGCACTCCCGTTAGGGGGACAGGGGAGTTCTTC.

The CDR3 sequence is CASKGPNRGKDGELFF. CDR3 sequence (DNA): TGTGCCAGCAAGGGCCCCAACAGGGGTAAGGACGGGGAGCTGTTTTTT. The chain recombines TRBV6-6 with TRBJ2-2; 7 nucleotides line up with TRBD1. The CDR3 contains 16 residues. Germline V gene data show CDR1 as MNHNY and CDR2 as SVGAGI (reference sequence). J gave up 7 bases and V 7 bases, and 15 bases lay outside the gene matches.

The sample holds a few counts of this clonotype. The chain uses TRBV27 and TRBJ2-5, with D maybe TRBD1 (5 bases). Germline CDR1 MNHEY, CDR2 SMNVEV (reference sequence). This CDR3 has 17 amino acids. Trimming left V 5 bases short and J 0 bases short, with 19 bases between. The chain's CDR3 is CASSPPSGQRNQETQYF. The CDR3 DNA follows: TGTGCCAGCAGTCCCCCTTCAGGACAACGAAACCAAGAGACCCAGTACTTC.

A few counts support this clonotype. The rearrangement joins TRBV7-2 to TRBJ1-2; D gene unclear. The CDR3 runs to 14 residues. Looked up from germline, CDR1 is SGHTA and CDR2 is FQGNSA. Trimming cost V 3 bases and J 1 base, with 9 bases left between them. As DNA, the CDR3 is TGTGCCAGCAGCTTTCGAGACCTTAACTATGGCTACACCTTC. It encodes CASSFRDLNYGYTF.

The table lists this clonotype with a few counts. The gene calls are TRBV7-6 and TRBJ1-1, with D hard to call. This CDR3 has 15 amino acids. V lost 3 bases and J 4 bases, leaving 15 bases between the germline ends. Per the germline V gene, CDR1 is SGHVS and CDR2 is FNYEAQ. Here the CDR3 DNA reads TGTGCCAGCAGCTTGGGTGGGATTAGTGGCACTGAAGCTTTCTTT. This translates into CASSLGGISGTEAFF.

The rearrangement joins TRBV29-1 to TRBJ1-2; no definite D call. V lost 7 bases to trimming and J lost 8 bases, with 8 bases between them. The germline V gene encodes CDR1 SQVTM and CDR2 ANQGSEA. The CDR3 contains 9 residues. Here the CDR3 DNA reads TGCAGCGGGGGTAGCGGCTACACCTTC. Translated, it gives CSGGSGYTF.

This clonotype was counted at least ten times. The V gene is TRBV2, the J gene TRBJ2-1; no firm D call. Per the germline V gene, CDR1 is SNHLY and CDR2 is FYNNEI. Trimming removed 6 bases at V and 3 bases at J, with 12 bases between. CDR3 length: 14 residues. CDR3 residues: CASSFETGYNEQFF. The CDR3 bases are TGTGCCAGCAGCTTCGAGACGGGCTACAATGAGCAGTTCTTC.

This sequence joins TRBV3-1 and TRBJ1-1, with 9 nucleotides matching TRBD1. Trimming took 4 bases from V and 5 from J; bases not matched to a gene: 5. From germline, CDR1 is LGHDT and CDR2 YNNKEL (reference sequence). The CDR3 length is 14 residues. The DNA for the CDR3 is TGTGCCAGCAGCCGAGAACAGGGGGCGACTGAAGCTTTCTTT. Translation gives CASSREQGATEAFF.

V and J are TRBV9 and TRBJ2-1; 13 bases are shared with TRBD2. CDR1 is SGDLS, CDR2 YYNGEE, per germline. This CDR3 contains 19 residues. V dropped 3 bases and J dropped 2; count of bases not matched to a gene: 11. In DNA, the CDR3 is TGTGCCAGCAGCGGAAGTCTCACCGGGACTAGCGGGGCCTACAATGAGCAGTTCTTC. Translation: CASSGSLTGTSGAYNEQFF.

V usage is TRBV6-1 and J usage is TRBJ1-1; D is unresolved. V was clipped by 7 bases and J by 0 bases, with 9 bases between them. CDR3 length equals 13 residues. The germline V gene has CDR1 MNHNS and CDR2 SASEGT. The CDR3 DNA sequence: TGTGCCAGCATTAACAGCGTGAACACTGAAGCTTTCTTT. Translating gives CASINSVNTEAFF.

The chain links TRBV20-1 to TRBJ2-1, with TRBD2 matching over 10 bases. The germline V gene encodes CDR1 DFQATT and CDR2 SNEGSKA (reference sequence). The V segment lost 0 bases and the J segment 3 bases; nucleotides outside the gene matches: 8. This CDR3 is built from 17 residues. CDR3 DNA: TGCAGTGCTAGAGATACGGCTAGCGGGAGTGTCTACAATGAGCAGTTCTTC. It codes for CSARDTASGSVYNEQFF.

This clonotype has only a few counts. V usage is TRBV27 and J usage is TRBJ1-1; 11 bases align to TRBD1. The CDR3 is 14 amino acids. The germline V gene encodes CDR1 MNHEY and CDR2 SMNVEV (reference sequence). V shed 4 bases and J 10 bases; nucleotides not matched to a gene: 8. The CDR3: CASSSPGQGAGAFF. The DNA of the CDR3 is TGTGCCAGCAGTTCTCCTGGACAGGGGGCGGGAGCTTTCTTT.

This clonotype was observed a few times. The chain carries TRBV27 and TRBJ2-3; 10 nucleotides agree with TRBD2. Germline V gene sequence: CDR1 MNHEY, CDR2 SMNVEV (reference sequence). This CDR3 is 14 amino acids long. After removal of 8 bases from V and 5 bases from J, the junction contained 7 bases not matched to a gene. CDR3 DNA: TGTGCCAGCCAGTCCCTAGCGGGAGAAGATACGCAGTATTTT. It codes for CASQSLAGEDTQYF.

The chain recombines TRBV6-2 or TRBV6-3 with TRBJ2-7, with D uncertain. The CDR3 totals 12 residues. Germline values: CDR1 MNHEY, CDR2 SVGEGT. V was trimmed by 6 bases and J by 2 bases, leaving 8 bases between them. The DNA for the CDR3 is TGTGCCAGCAGATTGGGCACCTACGAGCAGTACTTC. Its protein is CASRLGTYEQYF.

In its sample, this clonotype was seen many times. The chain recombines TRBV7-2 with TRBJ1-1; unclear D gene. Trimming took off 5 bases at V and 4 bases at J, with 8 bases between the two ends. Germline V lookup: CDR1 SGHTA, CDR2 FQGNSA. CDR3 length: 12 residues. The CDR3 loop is CASSPRSTEAFF. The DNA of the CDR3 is TGTGCCAGCAGCCCCAGGAGCACTGAAGCTTTCTTT.

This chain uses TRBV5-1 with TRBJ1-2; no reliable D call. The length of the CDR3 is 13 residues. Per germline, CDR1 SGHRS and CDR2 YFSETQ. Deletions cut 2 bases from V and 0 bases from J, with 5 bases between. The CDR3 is CASSFAANYGYTF. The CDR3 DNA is TGCGCCAGCAGCTTCGCAGCTAACTATGGCTACACCTTC.

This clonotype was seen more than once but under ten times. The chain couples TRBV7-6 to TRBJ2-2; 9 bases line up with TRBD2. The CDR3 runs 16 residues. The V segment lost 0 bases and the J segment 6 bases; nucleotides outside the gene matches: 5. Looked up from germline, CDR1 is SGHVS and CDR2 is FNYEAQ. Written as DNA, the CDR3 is TGTGCCAGCAGCTTAGCAGTAGCGGGAGTCTCCGGGGAGCTGTTTTTT. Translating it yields CASSLAVAGVSGELFF.

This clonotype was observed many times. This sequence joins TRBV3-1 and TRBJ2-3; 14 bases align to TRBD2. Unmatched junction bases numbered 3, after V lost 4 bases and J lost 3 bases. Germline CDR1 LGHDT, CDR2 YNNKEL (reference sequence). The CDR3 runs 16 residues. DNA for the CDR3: TGTGCCAGCAGCCCCCGACTAGCGGGGGGGACAGATACGCAGTATTTT. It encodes CASSPRLAGGTDTQYF.

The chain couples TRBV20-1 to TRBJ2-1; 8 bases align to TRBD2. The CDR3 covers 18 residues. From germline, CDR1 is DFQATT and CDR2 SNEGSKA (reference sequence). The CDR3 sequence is CRLWERGTKTQEPNEQFF. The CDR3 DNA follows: TGCAGGCTCTGGGAGCGGGGGACCAAAACCCAAGAACCTAATGAGCAGTTCTTC.

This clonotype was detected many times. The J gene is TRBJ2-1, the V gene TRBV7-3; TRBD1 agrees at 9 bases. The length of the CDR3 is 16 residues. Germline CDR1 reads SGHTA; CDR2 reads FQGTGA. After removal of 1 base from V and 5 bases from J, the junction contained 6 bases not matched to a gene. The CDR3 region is CASSLRGGQGNNEQFF. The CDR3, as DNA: TGTGCCAGCAGCTTAAGGGGCGGACAGGGGAACAATGAGCAGTTCTTC.

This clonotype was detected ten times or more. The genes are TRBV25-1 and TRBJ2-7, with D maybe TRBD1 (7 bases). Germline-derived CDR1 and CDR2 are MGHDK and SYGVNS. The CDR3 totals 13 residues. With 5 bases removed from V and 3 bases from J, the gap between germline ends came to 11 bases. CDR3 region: CASSQGGGYEQYF. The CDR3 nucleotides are TGTGCCAGCAGTCAGGGGGGAGGCTACGAGCAGTACTTC.